The T cell receptor (beta chain) described here comes from a study of OX40 agonist ivuxolimab in advanced cancers. Libraries were prepared by immunoSEQ multiplex PCR; TCRdb keeps only in-frame clonotypes and omits some of them. The data hold about 87,000 clones, with 80% to 90% observed a single time. Deletions cut 8 bases from V and 5 bases from J, with 17 bases between. CDR1 is MNHEY and CDR2 is SVGAGI in the germline V gene. The CDR3 has 14 amino acids. Specimen: CD4+ or CD8+ T cells sorted from blood, collected in a trial of the OX40 agonist ivuxolimab. The TCR sequence derives from an adult with an advanced solid tumor such as melanoma, head and neck, liver or kidney cancer. The V call is TRBV6-5, the J call TRBJ2-3; no clear D gene. CDR3 protein: CASLPGFGGDTQYF. In DNA, the CDR3 is TGTGCCAGCCTCCCAGGATTTGGCGGAGATACGCAGTATTTT.